This T cell receptor beta chain was identified during a study of OX40 agonist ivuxolimab in advanced cancers. Study results and limitations: Undetermined was the antigen specificity of the expanded peripheral T cells. Averaged across samples, CD8+ T cells carried more expanded clones than CD4+ did. The study observed clonal expansion of CD4+ and CD8+ blood T cells by week 6 at 0.1 to 3.0 mg/kg.

As for this clone: Its antigen is undetermined.

Measured with immunoSEQ multiplex PCR; TCRdb has only the in-frame clones, and not every one. The sample carries around 100,000 clones, more than 85% recorded once. The sample consisted of CD4+ or CD8+ T cells sorted from blood, taken in a trial of the OX40 agonist ivuxolimab. This TCR was sampled from an adult with an advanced solid tumor such as melanoma, head and neck, liver or kidney cancer.

CDR3 amino acids: CASSIRGSVVETQYF. CDR3 DNA sequence: TGTGCCAGTAGTATTCGCGGGAGTGTTGTGGAGACCCAGTACTTC. The chain joins TRBV19 to TRBJ2-5; 7 bases are a match to TRBD2. Germline V gives CDR1 LNHDA, CDR2 SQIVND (reference sequence). The CDR3 sequence is 15 residues long. With 3 bases clipped from V and 5 bases from J, the junction kept 9 bases outside the gene matches.